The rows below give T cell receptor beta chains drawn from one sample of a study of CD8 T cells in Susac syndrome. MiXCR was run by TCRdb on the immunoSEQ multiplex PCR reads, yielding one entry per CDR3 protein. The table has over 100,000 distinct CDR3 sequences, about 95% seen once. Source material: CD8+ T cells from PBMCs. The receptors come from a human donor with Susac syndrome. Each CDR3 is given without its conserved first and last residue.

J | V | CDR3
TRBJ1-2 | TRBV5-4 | ASRPQGMVGYT
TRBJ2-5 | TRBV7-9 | ASSATTGTKETQY
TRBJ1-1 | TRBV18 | ASSPPRGPEAF
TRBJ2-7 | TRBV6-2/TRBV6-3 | ASRSTAPEQY
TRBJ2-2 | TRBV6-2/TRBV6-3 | ATDHGGTGELF
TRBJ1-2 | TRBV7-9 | ASSSDNYGYT
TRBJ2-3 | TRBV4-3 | ASSQDGLAGLTDTQY
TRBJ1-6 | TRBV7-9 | ASSLSTGVNSPLH
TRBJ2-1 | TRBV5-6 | ASTDSGAEQF
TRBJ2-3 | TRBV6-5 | ASSYDGGSGGTQY
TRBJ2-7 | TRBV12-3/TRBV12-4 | ASSPGTNIYEQY
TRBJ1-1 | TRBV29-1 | SAKGLNTEAF
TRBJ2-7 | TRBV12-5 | ASGLISGTGVEQY
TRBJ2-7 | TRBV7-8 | ASSGRTGEKGNYYEQY
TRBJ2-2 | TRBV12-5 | ASGPGLPPNTGELF
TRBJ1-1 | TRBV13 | ASSLEFGEMI
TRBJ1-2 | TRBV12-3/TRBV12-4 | ASSFGENYGYT
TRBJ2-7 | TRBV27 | ASSPSAGRGIYEQY
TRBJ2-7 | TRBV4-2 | ASSQDLGLRDEQY
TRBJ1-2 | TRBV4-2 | ASSQQRDRTNYGYT
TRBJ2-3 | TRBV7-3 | ASSNSGGSTDTQY
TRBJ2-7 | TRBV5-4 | ASSLYVDEQY
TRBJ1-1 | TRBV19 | ASSIGNRVTEAF
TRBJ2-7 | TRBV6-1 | ASRDYYEQY
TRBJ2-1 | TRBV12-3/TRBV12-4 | ASSSTGVYNEQF
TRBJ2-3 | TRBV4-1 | ASSQSLKRGPTDTQY
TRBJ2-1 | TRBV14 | ASRLDTNEQF
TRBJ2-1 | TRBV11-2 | ASSPHPGTAYNEQF
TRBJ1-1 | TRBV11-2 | ASSWPGGGTEAF
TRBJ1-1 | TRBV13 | ASSADRVTEAF
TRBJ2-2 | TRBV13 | ASSPGTSGVLNTGELF
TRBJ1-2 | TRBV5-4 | ASSWDSILYGYT
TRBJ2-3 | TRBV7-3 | ASSPTGGVADTQY
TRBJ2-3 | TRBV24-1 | ATSAQGDTQY
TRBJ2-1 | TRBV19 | ASSPVRQRLDEQF
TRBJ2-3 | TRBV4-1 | ASSQGVGPDTQY
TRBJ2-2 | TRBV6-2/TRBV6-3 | AANRDRNTGELF
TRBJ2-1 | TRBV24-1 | ATSDYRDRHNEQF
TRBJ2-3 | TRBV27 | ASAPYGGDTQY
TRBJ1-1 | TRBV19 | ASRSPADEAGLNTEAF
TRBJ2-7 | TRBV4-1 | ASSQDRGQGPSYEQY
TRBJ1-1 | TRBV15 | ATSRDRQGNTEAF
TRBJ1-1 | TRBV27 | ASSLQGRTEAF
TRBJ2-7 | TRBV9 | ASSGLRDRDEQY
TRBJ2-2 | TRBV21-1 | ASSKVSSQNTGELF
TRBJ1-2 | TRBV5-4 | ASSLSQLTAGYT
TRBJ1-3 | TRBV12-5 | ASGFVLQGDGNTIY
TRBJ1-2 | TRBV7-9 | AVPSGSLERDGYT